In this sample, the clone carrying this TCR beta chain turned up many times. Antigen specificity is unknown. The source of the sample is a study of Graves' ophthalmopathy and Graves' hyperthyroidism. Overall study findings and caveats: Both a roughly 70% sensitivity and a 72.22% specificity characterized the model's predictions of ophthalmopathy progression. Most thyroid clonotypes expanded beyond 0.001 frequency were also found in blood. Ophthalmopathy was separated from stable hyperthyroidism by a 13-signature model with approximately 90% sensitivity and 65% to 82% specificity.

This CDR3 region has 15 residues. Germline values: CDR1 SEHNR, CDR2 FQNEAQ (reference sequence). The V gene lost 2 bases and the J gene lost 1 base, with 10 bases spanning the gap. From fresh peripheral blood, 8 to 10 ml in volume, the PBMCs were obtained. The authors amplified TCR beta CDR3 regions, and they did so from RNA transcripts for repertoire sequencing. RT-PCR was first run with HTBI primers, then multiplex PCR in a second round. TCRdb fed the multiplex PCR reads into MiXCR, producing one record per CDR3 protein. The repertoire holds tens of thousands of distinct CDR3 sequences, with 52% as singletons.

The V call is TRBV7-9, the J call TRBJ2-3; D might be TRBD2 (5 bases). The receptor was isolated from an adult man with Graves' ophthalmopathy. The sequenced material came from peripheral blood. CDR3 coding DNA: TGTGCCAGCAGCTTATCCGGGATGGGCACAGATACGCAGTATTTT. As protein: CASSLSGMGTDTQYF.